Frequency places the clone carrying this T cell receptor (beta chain) as medium-sized (0.01 to 0.1%). The source of the sample is a study of T cell clusters in autoimmune cytopenias. Multiplex touch-down PCR amplified TRB using TRB-A and TRB-B pools in one tube. TCRdb reprocessed the multiplex PCR reads; each CDR3 protein has one entry and no DNA is given. This table holds around 580 distinct CDR3 sequences. Germline assignment: CDR1 SGHRS and CDR2 YFSETQ. The CDR3 is made up of 14 amino acids. TRB amplification used approximately 270 ng of peripheral blood genomic DNA. These data also formed part of another study, on T cell repertoires in aging, cancer and after chemotherapy. From that paper: Six age groups, ranging from 30 or younger to 70 or older, included the donors.

The V call is TRBV5-1, the J call TRBJ2-7. The sequenced sample was peripheral blood. This receptor was identified in a human donor with an autoimmune cytopenia or autoimmune hepatitis (not recorded which). The CDR3 loop reads CASSLWGRSYEQYF.